The 13 T cell receptor beta chains below all came from one sample that was sequenced in a study of blood T cells in healthy people across ages. It was with a sample-barcoded 5' primer and a J-beta primer mix that a second PCR of about 6 to 11 cycles was run. TCRdb analysed the 5' RACE reads with MiXCR anew, one entry per CDR3 protein. The repertoire holds around 1.5 million distinct CDR3 sequences, roughly 64% seen once, with more than 6% in the top ten. Sequenced sample: blood. The receptors originated from a man younger than 30 in good health.

The chain joins TRBV29-1 to TRBJ1-1, with 8 bases matching TRBD1. The CDR3 spans 12 residues. Trimming removed 3 bases from V and 5 bases from J; junction bases left unmatched: 2. Germline values: CDR1 SQVTM, CDR2 ANQGSEA. The CDR3 sequence is CSVDRGRTEAFF. CDR3 DNA sequence: TGCAGCGTTGACAGGGGGCGGACTGAAGCTTTCTTT.

The chain couples TRBV11-1 to TRBJ1-6, with a tentative D call TRBD1 (6 bases). Trimming pared 7 bases from V and 8 bases from J, leaving 18 bases between. This CDR3 comprises 15 residues. CDR1 and CDR2 (germline): SGHAT, FQDESV (reference sequence). The CDR3 spells CASTSGNRVDSPLHF. CDR3 bases: TGTGCCAGCACCAGTGGGAACAGGGTGGATTCACCCCTCCACTTT.

This clonotype was detected a few times. This chain connects TRBV5-5 to TRBJ2-6, with D uncertain. The CDR3 is made up of 16 amino acids. The V end was cut by 2 bases, the J end by 1 base, with 10 bases between. The germline V gene has CDR1 SGHKS and CDR2 YYEKEE (reference sequence). The DNA for the CDR3 is TGTGCCAGCAGCTTTCCGATCGGGTCTGGGGCCAACGTCCTGACTTTC. Amino acid sequence: CASSFPIGSGANVLTF.

The chain links TRBV4-1 to TRBJ1-5; D is ambiguous. CDR1 and CDR2 (germline): MGHRA, YSYEKL. Trimming removed 7 bases from V and 0 bases from J, with 13 bases in between. CDR3 length: 15 residues. In DNA, the CDR3 is TGCGCCAGCACCATGAGCAAGAATAGCAATCAGCCCCAGCATTTT. It codes for CASTMSKNSNQPQHF.

Here the CDR3 reads CASSFSGTGVEYEQYF. The CDR3 DNA reads TGTGCCAGCAGCTTTTCCGGGACAGGGGTTGAGTACGAGCAGTACTTC. The chain is built from TRBV7-9 and TRBJ2-5; TRBD1 aligns across 10 bases. The end of the DNA is better explained by TRBJ2-7, so the J call may be wrong. CDR1 and CDR2 from the germline V gene are SEHNR and FQNEAQ (reference sequence). This CDR3 has 16 residues.

This clonotype appeared a few times. The chain has TRBV7-9 and TRBJ2-1; 8 nucleotides align to TRBD1. CDR1 SEHNR and CDR2 FQNEAQ come from the germline V gene (reference sequence). The CDR3 loop spans 15 amino acids. V dropped 5 bases and J dropped 10; count of bases not matched to a gene: 13. The CDR3: CASSKKGRTGGEQFF. Here the CDR3 DNA reads TGTGCCAGCAGCAAGAAGGGACGCACAGGGGGAGAGCAGTTCTTC.

In DNA, the CDR3 is TGCGCCAGCAGCCACAGCGGCGGCTACCAAGAGACCCAGTACTTC. Translating gives CASSHSGGYQETQYF. The chain has TRBV4-1 and TRBJ2-5; possibly TRBD2 for D (5 bases). Germline CDR1 MGHRA, CDR2 YSYEKL. Deletions cut 3 bases from V and 0 bases from J, with 11 bases between. The CDR3 runs to 15 residues.

The rearrangement joins TRBV7-2 to TRBJ2-2; 15 positions agree with TRBD2. From germline, CDR1 is SGHTA and CDR2 FQGNSA. The V and J ends lost 1 base and 10 bases, in that order; junction bases with no gene match: 10. This CDR3 has 18 amino acids. The CDR3, as DNA: TGTGCCAGCAGCTTAGGGGGACTAGCGGGGGGACTACGAGAGGAGCTGTTTTTT. This sequence encodes CASSLGGLAGGLREELFF.

This clonotype was found a few times. The chain couples TRBV28 to TRBJ2-3; 7 bases align to TRBD2. This CDR3 has 15 amino acids. Trimming cost V 6 bases and J 2 bases; bases outside gene matches: 8. The V gene's germline CDR1 is MDHEN and CDR2 SYDVKM. The CDR3 is CASSPAGDYTDTQYF. In DNA form, the CDR3 reads TGTGCCAGCAGCCCCGCGGGGGACTACACAGATACGCAGTATTTT.

The chain employs TRBV27 and TRBJ1-2; TRBD1 is a possible D gene (6 bases). CDR3 length: 16 residues. The germline CDR1 and CDR2 sequences are MNHEY and SMNVEV (reference sequence). Trimming pared 2 bases from V and 3 bases from J, leaving 16 bases between. Here the CDR3 reads CASSLGGGQSYYGYTF. The CDR3 coding sequence is TGTGCCAGCAGTTTAGGGGGAGGACAGTCCTACTATGGCTACACCTTC.

This clonotype was seen once. The chain uses TRBV11-2 and TRBJ2-6; D is perhaps TRBD2 (6 bases). V lost 9 bases and J 6 bases, leaving 18 bases between the germline ends. Germline-derived CDR1 and CDR2 are SGHAT and FQNNGV. This CDR3 is built from 15 residues. This CDR3 reads CASGGTPYEANVLTF. The CDR3 region has the DNA TGTGCCAGTGGGGGGACCCCTTATGAGGCCAACGTCCTGACTTTC. Drawing the rest from reference TRBV11-2 and TRBJ2-6, the complete variable domain is EAGVAQSPRYKIIEKRQSVAFWCNPISGHATLYWYQQILGQGPKLLIQFQNNGVVDDSQLPKDRFSAERLKGVDSTLKIQPAKLEDSAVYLCASGGTPYEANVLTFGAGSRLTVL.

The chain couples TRBV28 to TRBJ2-3; no clear D. Germline CDR1 is MDHEN and CDR2 is SYDVKM. The CDR3 has 13 residues. Trimming removed 5 bases from V and 0 bases from J, with 6 bases in between. In DNA form, the CDR3 reads TGTGCCAGCAGTCGTGTGAGCACAGATACGCAGTATTTT. The encoded protein is CASSRVSTDTQYF.

This clonotype was seen a few times. The chain recombines TRBV29-1 with TRBJ2-7, with a possible D match to TRBD2 (6 bases). Germline assignment: CDR1 SQVTM and CDR2 ANQGSEA. The CDR3 length is 13 residues. V lost 7 bases to trimming and J lost 0 bases, with 13 bases between them. The DNA of the CDR3 is TGCAGCGGTACTAGCTCGAGCTCCTACGAGCAGTACTTC. It yields the protein CSGTSSSSYEQYF.